This T cell receptor beta chain was obtained from a study of T cell responses to AZD1222 COVID-19 vaccine. The data were produced by immunoSEQ multiplex PCR, yet TCRdb's version contains in-frame clones alone and is incomplete. The table shows about 120,000 clones, with approximately 88% occurring only once. Regarding this clone: Its cognate antigen is unknown.

Overall study results and limits: Spike was spanned by vaccine-associated CD4 TCRs, which were dominant at 160-218 and 743-854. An increase in Spike-specific TCR breadth and depth was observed after two AZD1222 doses. No day 14 peak samples; only post-peak repertoires were characterized. Females outnumbered males among donors, who were mostly white British; clonal diversity was possibly underestimated.

V was trimmed by 0 bases and J by 5 bases, leaving 14 bases between them. CDR3 length equals 15 residues. The germline V gene has CDR1 SGHRS and CDR2 YFSETQ. The chain recombines TRBV5-1 with TRBJ2-5; D gene ambiguous. The sequencing used peripheral blood, collected on day 0 of MenACWY control vaccination. The sequence came from an adult in good health. The CDR3 nucleotides read TGCGCCAGCAGCTTGGAAGGCCGAGAGAGGGAGACCCAGTACTTC. Amino acids: CASSLEGRERETQYF.